The text below deals with one T cell receptor (beta chain). Its specificity is unknown. TCRdb re-called the 5' RACE reads through MiXCR, storing one row per CDR3 protein. The table shows roughly 32,000 distinct CDR3 sequences, with 3% to 5% occurring only once. This CDR3 contains 14 residues. Per germline, CDR1 MNHEY and CDR2 SVGAGI. Trimming took off 0 bases at V and 0 bases at J, with 5 bases between the two ends. The sample comes from a study of early T cells in non-severe SARS-CoV-2 infection. Study outcomes and limitations: Database matching using VDJdb favored anti-spike CD8 responses, with private and CD4 specificities left missing.

Sequenced sample: whole blood. The sequence derives from an adult who was a healthcare worker with PCR-confirmed SARS-CoV-2 infection or an uninfected control (not recorded which). The gene calls are TRBV6-5 and TRBJ1-1; D gene uncertain. The CDR3 region is CASSYSTVNTEAFF. CDR3 sequence (DNA): TGTGCCAGCAGTTACTCCACGGTGAACACTGAAGCTTTCTTT.